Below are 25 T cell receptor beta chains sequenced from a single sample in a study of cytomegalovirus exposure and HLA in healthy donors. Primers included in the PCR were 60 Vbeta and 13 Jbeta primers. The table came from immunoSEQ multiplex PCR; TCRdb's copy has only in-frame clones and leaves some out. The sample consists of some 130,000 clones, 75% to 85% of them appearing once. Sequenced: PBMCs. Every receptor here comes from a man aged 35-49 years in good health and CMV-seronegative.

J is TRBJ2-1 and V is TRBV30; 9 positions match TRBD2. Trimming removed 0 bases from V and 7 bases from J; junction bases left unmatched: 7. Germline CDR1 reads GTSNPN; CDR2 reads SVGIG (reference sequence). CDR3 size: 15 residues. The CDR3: CAWSVKIAGANEQFF. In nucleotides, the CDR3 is TGTGCCTGGAGTGTTAAAATAGCGGGAGCGAATGAGCAGTTCTTC.

CDR3 protein: CAWTETASGNTIYF. In DNA, the CDR3 is TGTGCCTGGACAGAGACGGCTAGTGGAAACACCATATATTTT. This chain links TRBV30 with TRBJ1-3; D uncertain. Between the trimmed V and J ends, which lost 4 bases and 3 bases, there was a span of 13 bases. The CDR3 contains 14 residues. Germline CDR1 GTSNPN, CDR2 SVGIG (reference sequence). Full variable domain (remainder filled in from reference TRBV30 and TRBJ1-3): SQTIHQWPATLVQPVGSPLSLECTVEGTSNPNLYWYRQAAGRGLQLLFYSVGIGQISSEVPQNLSASRPQDRQFILSSKKLLLSDSGFYLCAWTETASGNTIYFGEGSWLTVV.

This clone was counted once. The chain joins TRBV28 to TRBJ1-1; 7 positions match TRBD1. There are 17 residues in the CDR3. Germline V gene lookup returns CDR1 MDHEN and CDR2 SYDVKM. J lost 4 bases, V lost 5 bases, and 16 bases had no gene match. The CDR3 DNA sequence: TGTGCCAGCAGTCGGGCGGGGACAGCACTCTGGGGCACTGAAGCTTTCTTT. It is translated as CASSRAGTALWGTEAFF.

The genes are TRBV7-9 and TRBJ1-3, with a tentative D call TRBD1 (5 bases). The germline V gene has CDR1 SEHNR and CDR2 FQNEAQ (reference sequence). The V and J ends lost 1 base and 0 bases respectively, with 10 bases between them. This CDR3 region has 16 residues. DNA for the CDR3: TGTGCCAGCAGCTTAGGGACAACTTTCTCTGGAAACACCATATATTTT. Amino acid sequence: CASSLGTTFSGNTIYF.

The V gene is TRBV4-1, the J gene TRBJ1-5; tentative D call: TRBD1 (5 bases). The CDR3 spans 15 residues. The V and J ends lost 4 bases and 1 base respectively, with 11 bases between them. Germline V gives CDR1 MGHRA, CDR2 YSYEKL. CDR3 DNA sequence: TGCGCCAGCAGCCTTAAAGGGGAAAGCAATCAGCCCCAGCATTTT. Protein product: CASSLKGESNQPQHF.

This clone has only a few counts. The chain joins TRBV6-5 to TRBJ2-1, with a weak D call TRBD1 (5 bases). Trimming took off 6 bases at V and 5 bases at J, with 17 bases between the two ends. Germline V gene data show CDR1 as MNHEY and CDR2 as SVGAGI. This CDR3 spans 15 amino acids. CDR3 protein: CASSITRQRNNEQFF. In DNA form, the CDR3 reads TGTGCCAGCAGCATAACAAGACAGAGGAACAATGAGCAGTTCTTC.

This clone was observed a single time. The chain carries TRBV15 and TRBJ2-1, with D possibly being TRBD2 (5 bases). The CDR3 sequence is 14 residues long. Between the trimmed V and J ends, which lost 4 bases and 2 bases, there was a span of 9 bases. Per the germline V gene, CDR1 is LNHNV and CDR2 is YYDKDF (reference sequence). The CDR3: CATSTSGTYNEQFF. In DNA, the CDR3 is TGTGCCACCAGCACATCCGGGACCTACAATGAGCAGTTCTTC.

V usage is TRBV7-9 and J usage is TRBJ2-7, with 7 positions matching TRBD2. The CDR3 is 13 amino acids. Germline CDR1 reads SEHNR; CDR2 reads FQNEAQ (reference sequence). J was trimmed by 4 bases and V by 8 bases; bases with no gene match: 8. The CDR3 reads CASSYGGSYEQYF. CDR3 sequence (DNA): TGTGCCAGCTCCTACGGGGGGTCATACGAGCAGTACTTC.

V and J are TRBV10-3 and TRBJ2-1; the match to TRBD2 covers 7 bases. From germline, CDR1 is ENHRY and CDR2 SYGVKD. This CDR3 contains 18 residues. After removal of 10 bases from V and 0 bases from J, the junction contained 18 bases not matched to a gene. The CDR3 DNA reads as TGTGCCACGGGGGTGATGGCTAGCGGAGGCCTCTCCTACAATGAGCAGTTCTTC. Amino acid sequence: CATGVMASGGLSYNEQFF.

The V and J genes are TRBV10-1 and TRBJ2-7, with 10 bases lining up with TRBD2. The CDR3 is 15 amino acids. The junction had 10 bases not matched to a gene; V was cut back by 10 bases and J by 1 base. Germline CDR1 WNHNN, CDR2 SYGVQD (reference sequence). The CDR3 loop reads CANYPRLAGSYEQYF. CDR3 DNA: TGCGCCAACTATCCCAGACTAGCGGGTTCCTACGAGCAGTACTTC.

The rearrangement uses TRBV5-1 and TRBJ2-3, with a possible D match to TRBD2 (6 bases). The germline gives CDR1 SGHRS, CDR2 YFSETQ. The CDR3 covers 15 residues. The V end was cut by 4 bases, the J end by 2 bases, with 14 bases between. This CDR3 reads CASSTGLTLTDTQYF. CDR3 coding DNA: TGCGCCAGCAGCACGGGACTTACCCTCACAGATACGCAGTATTTT.

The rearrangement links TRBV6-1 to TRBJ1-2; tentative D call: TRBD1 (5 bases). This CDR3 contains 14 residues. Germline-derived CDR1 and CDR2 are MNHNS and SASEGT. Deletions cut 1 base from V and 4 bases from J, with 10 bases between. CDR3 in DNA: TGTGCCAGCAGTGAAGGGCCAGGGCGCTATGGCTACACCTTC. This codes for CASSEGPGRYGYTF.

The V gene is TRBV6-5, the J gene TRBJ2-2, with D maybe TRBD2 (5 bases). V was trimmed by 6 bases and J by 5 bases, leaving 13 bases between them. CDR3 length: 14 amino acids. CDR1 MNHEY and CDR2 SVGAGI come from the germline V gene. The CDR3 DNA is TGTGCCAGCAGCCCGACTACCCCGACCGGGGAGCTGTTTTTT. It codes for CASSPTTPTGELFF.

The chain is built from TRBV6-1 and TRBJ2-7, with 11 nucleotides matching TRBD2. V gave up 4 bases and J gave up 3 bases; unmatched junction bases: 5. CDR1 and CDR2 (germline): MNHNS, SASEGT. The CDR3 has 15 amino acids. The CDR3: CASSGSGGAIYEQYF. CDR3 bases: TGTGCCAGCAGTGGTAGCGGGGGGGCGATCTACGAGCAGTACTTC.

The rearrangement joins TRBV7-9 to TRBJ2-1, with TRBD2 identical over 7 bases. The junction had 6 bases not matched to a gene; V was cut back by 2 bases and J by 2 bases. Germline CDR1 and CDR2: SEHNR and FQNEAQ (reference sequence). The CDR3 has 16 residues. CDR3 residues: CASSLSGGSPYNEQFF. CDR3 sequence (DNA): TGTGCCAGCAGCTTATCGGGCGGGAGTCCCTACAATGAGCAGTTCTTC.

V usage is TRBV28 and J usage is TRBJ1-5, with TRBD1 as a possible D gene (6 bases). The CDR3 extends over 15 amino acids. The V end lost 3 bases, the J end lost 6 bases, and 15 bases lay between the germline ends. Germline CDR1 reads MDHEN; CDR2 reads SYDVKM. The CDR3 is CASSFESQGFQPQHF. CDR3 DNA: TGTGCCAGCAGTTTTGAATCTCAGGGGTTTCAGCCCCAGCATTTT.

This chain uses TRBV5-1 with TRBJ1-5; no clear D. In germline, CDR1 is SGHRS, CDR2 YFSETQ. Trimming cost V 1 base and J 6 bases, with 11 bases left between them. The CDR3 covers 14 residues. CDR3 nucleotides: TGCGCCAGCAGCTTGTCTGGGGAGACTCAGCCCCAGCATTTT. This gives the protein CASSLSGETQPQHF.

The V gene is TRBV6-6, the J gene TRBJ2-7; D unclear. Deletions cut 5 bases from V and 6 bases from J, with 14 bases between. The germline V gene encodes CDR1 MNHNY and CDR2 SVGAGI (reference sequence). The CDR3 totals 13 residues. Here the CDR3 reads CASSTPLSVEQYF. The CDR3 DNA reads TGTGCCAGCAGTACGCCCCTCTCGGTCGAGCAGTACTTC.

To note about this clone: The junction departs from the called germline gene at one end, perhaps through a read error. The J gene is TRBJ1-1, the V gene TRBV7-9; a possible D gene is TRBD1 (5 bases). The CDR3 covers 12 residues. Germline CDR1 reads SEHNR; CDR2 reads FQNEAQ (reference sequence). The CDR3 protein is CTSSFGGTEAFF. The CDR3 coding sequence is TGTACCAGCAGCTTTGGGGGGACTGAAGCTTTCTTT.

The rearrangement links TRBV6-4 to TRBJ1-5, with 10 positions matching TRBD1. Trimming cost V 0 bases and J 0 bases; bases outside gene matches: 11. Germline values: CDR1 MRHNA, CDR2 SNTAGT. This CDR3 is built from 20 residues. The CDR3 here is CASSDSWDRGPGVSNQPQHF. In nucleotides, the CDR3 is TGTGCCAGCAGTGACTCCTGGGACAGGGGACCCGGTGTTAGCAATCAGCCCCAGCATTTT.

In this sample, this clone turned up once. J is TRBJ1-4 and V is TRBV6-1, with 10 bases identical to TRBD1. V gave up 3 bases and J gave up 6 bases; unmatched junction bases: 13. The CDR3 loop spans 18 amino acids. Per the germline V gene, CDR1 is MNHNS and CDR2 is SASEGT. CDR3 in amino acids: CASSESGWGTGVYEKLFF. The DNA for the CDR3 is TGTGCCAGCAGTGAGTCTGGCTGGGGGACAGGGGTATATGAAAAACTGTTTTTT.

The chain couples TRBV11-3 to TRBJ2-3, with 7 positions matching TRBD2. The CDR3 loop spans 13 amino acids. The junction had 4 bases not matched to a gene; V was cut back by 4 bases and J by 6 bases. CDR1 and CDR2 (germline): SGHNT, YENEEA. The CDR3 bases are TGTGCCAGCAGCTGGGGGAGGGCGGATACGCAGTATTTT. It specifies CASSWGRADTQYF.

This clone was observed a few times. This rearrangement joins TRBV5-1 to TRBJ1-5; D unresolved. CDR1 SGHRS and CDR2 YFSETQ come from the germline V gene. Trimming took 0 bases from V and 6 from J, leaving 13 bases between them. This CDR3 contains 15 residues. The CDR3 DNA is TGCGCCAGCAGCTTGGATGCTACAGTCGGTCAGCCCCAGCATTTT. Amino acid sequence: CASSLDATVGQPQHF.

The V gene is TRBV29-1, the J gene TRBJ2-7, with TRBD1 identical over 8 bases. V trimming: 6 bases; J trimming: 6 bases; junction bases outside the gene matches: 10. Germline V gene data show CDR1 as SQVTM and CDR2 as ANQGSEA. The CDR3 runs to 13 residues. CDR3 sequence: CSVSGTGFAEQYF. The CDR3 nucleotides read TGCAGCGTCTCCGGGACAGGCTTTGCCGAGCAGTACTTC.

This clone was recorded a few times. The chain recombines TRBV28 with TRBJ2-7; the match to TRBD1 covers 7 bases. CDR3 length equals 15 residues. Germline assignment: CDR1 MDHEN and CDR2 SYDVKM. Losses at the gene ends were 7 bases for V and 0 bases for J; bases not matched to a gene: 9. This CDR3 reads CASTNPGQHSYEQYF. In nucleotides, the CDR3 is TGTGCCAGCACCAATCCGGGACAGCACTCCTACGAGCAGTACTTC.